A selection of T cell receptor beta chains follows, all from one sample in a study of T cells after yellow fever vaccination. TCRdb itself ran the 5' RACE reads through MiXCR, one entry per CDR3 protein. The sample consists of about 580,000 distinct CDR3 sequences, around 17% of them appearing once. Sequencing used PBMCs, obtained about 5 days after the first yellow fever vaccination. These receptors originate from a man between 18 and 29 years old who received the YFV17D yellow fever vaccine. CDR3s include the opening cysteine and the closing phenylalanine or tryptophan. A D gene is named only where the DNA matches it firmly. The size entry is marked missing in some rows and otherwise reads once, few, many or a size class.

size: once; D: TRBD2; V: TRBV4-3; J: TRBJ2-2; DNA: TGCGCCAGCCGGACTAGCGGGGGTGTCGGGGAGCTGTTTTTT; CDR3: CASRTSGGVGELFF
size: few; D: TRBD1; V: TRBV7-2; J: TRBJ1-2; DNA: TGTGCCAGCAGCTTAGTTTGGGCCGACAGGGACAACTATGGCTACACCTTC; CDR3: CASSLVWADRDNYGYTF
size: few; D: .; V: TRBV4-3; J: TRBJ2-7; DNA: TGCGCCAGCAGCCGGGAGGTCGCCTACGAGCAGTACTTC; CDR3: CASSREVAYEQYF
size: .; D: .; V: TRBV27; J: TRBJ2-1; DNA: TGTGCCAGCAACTGGGGCAATGAGCAGTTCTTC; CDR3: CASNWGNEQFF
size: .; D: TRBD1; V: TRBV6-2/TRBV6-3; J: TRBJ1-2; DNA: TGTGCCAGCAGTTACTCACAGGGGGCCGGCTATGGCTACACCTTC; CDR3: CASSYSQGAGYGYTF
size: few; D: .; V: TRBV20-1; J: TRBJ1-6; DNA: TGCAGTGCTAGAGAGTTGGGGTTTGATAATTCACCCCTCCACTTT; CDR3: CSARELGFDNSPLHF
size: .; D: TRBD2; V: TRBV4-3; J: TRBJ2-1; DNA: TGCGCCACCTCTCCCGGGACTAGGGCTGAGCAGTTCTTC; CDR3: CATSPGTRAEQFF
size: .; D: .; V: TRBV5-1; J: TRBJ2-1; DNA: TGCGCCAGCAGCTTGGCCATAGACAATGAGCAGTTCTTC; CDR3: CASSLAIDNEQFF
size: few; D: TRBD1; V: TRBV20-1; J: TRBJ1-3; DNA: TGCAGTGCTAGAGAGACCAGGGGGAGGTCCTCTGGAAACACCATATATTTT; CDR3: CSARETRGRSSGNTIYF
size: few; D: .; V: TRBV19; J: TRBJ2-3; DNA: TGTGCCAGTAGATCAGGTTCAGATACGCAGTATTTT; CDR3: CASRSGSDTQYF
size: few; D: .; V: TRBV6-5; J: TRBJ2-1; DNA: TGTGCCAGCAGTTTATCCGGGGGACGCGAGCAGTTCTTC; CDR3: CASSLSGGREQFF
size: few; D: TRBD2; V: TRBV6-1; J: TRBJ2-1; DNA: TGTGCCAGCCTCGCCCGAGCGGGGGCTATGTCGTTCTTC; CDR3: CASLARAGAMSFF
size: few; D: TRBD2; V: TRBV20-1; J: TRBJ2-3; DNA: TGCAGTGCTAGAGCTTGGCGGGGGGACCCCACAGATACGCAGTATTTT; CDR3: CSARAWRGDPTDTQYF
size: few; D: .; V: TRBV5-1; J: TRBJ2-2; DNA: TGCGCCAGCAGCACCGGGGGGAACACCGGGGAGCTGTTTTTT; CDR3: CASSTGGNTGELFF
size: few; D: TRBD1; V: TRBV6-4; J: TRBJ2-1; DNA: TGTGCCAGCAGCAGGGGGATACACAATGAGCAGTTCTTC; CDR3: CASSRGIHNEQFF
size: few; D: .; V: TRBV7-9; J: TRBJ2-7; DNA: TGTGCCAGCAGCCCCACCGGGGCCCTCTACGAGCAGTACTTC; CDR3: CASSPTGALYEQYF
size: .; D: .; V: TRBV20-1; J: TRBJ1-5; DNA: TGCAGTGCCCAGACAGGCAATCAGCCCCAGCATTTT; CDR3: CSAQTGNQPQHF
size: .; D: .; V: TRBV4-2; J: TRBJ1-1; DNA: TGTGCCAGCAGCCTAAACCTCATGAACACTGAAGCTTTCTTT; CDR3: CASSLNLMNTEAFF
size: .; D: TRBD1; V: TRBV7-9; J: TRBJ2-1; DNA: TGTGCCACATCACCCGGGACAGGGAAATACAATGAGCAGTTCTTC; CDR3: CATSPGTGKYNEQFF
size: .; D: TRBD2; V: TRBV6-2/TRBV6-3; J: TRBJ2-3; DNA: TGTGCCAGCAGGGGACTAGCGGGGGGGCGCGCCCCCCGCACAGATACGCAGTATTTT; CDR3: CASRGLAGGRAPRTDTQYF
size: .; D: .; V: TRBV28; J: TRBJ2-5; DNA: TGTGCCAGCAGTTTATATTCGGGGCTTGAGACCCAGTACTTC; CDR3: CASSLYSGLETQYF
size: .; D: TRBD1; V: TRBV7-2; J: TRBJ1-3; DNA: TGTGCCAGCAGCTTAGGCAGGGGGGTGAGCTCTGGAAACACCATATATTTT; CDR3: CASSLGRGVSSGNTIYF
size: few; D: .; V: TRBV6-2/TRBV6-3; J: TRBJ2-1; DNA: TGTGCCAGCAGTTACCTACTCCAGGACAATGAGCAGTTCTTC; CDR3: CASSYLLQDNEQFF
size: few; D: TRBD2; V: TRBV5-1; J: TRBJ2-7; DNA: TGCGCCAGCAGCTTGGTTGGCGGGGGGGCCCACGAGCAGTACTTC; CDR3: CASSLVGGGAHEQYF
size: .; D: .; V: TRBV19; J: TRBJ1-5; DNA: TGTGCCAGTAGTATAGAGAGGAGCAATCAGCCCCAGCATTTT; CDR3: CASSIERSNQPQHF
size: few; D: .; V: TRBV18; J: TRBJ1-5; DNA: TGTGCCAGCTCACCAAAAGGGACAAGTAATCAGCCCCAGCATTTT; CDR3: CASSPKGTSNQPQHF
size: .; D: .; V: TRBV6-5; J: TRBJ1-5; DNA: TGTGCCAGCAGTTACTCGGGCAGGGGAAGCAATCAGCCCCAGCATTTT; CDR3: CASSYSGRGSNQPQHF
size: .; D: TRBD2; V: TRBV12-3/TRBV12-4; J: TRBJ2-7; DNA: TGTGCCAGCAGTCGGCTAGCGGGGGGCCTCTACGAGCAGTACTTC; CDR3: CASSRLAGGLYEQYF
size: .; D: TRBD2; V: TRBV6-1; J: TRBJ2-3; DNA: TGTGCCAGCAGTGATCTGGGGGCGGGGGGGCCGGATACGCAGTATTTT; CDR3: CASSDLGAGGPDTQYF
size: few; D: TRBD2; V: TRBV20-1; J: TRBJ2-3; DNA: TGCAGTGCTAGAGATACCAGCGGGGGGCCTTACACAGATACGCAGTATTTT; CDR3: CSARDTSGGPYTDTQYF
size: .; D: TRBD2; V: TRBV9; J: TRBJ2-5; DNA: TGTGCCAGCAGCCACGTACTAGCGGGGCAAGAGACCCAGTACTTC; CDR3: CASSHVLAGQETQYF
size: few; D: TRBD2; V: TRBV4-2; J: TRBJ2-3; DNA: TGTGCCAGCAGCCAAGCGGGGGGGTTCACAGATACGCAGTATTTT; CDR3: CASSQAGGFTDTQYF
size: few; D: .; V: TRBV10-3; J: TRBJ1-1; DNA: TGTGCCATCAGTGAGTCCCCCCTCGGAAGGGGGGGTACGAACACTGAAGCTTTCTTT; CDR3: CAISESPLGRGGTNTEAFF
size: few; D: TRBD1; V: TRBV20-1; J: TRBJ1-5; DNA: TGCAGTGCTAGAGGGACAGGGTCTAATCAGCCCCAGCATTTT; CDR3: CSARGTGSNQPQHF
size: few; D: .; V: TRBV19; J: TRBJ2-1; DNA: TGTGCCAGTAGTGCATCGAGGAATGAGCAGTTCTTC; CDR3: CASSASRNEQFF
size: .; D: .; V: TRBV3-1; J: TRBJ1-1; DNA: TGTGCCAGCAGCCACCATGGGGGGAATGAAGCTTTCTTT; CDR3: CASSHHGGNEAFF
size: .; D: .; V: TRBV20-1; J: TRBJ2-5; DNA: TGCAGTGCGACGAAGTACCAAGAGACCCAGTACTTC; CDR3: CSATKYQETQYF
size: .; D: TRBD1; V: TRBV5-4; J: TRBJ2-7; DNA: TGTGCCAGCAGCTCGCCGGGACAGGGGGTACCCTACGAGCAGTACTTC; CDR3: CASSSPGQGVPYEQYF
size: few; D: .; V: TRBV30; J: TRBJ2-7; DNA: TGTGCCTGGAGTACCGGACAGAGACAGTACTTC; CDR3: CAWSTGQRQYF
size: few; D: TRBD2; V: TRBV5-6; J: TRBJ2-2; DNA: TGTGCCAGCAGCTTATGGCGGGGGACGAACACCGGGGAGCTGTTTTTT; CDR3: CASSLWRGTNTGELFF
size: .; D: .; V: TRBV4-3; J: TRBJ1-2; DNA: TGCGCCAGCAGCCAGAGCCAGGGGACTGGTGGCTACACCTTC; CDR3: CASSQSQGTGGYTF
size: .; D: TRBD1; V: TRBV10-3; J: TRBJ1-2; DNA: TGTGCCATCAGTTTGGACAGGGGTTATGGCTACACCTTC; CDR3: CAISLDRGYGYTF
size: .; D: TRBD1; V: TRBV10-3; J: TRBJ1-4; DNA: TGTGCCTCCACCGGGGGACAGGATAGTGAAAAACTGTTTTTT; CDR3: CASTGGQDSEKLFF
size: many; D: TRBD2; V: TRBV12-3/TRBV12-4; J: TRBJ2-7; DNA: TGTGCCAGCAGGCCCCTAGCGGGGCAATACGAGCAGTACTTC; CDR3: CASRPLAGQYEQYF
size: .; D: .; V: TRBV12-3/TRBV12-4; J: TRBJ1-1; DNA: TGTGCCAGCAGTTTATCGGGGTGGGCTGAAGCTTTCTTT; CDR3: CASSLSGWAEAFF
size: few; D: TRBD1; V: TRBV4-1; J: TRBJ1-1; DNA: TGCGCCAGCAGCCAAGTAGTGAGGGACAGGGGGCCTGAAGCTTTCTTT; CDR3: CASSQVVRDRGPEAFF
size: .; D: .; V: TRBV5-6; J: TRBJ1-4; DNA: TGTGCCAGCAGCTTGGGCAGCCAGCAAAAAGCTTTTTTT; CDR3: CASSLGSQQKAFF
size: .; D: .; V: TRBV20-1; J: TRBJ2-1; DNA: TGCAGTGCTCTCGGGGACCTCTCCTACAATGAGCAGTTCTTC; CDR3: CSALGDLSYNEQFF
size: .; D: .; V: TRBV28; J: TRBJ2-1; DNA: TGTGCCAGCACCTACAGGTTTCGCTCCTACAATGAGCAGTTCTTC; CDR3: CASTYRFRSYNEQFF
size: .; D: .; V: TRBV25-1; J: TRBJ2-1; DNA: TGTGCCAGCAGTCGTGATGAGCAGTTCTTC; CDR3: CASSRDEQFF
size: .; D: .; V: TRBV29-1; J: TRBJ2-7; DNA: TGCAGCGTCCACGGTGTTCGGGGCAGGGACGACTACGAGCAGTACTTC; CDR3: CSVHGVRGRDDYEQYF
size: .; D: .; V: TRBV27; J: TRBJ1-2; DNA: TGTGCCAGCAGTTTAAGCCTTTTCGGCGGCTACACCTTC; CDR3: CASSLSLFGGYTF